Listed below are T cell receptor beta chains from one sample, sequenced in a study of T cell responses to AZD1222 COVID-19 vaccine. The data were produced by immunoSEQ multiplex PCR, yet TCRdb's version contains in-frame clones alone and is incomplete. Counted here are 95,000 to 150,000 clones, roughly nine tenths occurring once; the ten biggest clones make up around 1.7%. This specimen consisted of peripheral blood, obtained on day 0 of AZD1222 vaccination. Receptors were obtained from an adult in good health. Both conserved end residues are part of each CDR3. The D gene is left open where the match is weak.

v_call,d_call,j_call,cdr3_aa,cdr3_nt
TRBV6-5,NA,TRBJ2-1,CASSPSSYNEQFF,TGTGCCAGCAGTCCTAGCTCCTACAATGAGCAGTTCTTC
TRBV5-1,NA,TRBJ1-1,CASSRGAANTEAFF,TGCGCCAGCAGCCGGGGGGCGGCGAACACTGAAGCTTTCTTT
TRBV2,NA,TRBJ1-5,CASRDSFWGNQPQHF,TGTGCCAGCAGGGACAGTTTCTGGGGCAATCAGCCCCAGCATTTT
TRBV5-1,TRBD1,TRBJ1-1,CASSPGQGAAAFF,TGCGCCAGCAGCCCTGGACAGGGGGCGGCTGCTTTCTTT
TRBV6-2/TRBV6-3,NA,TRBJ1-4,CASSDSFGNEKLFF,TGTGCCAGCAGCGACAGTTTTGGTAATGAAAAACTGTTTTTT
TRBV30,NA,TRBJ1-5,CAWSREGDQPQHF,TGTGCCTGGAGTCGGGAGGGGGATCAGCCCCAGCATTTT
TRBV19,NA,TRBJ1-4,CASSTGWTATNEKLFF,TGTGCCAGTAGTACTGGGTGGACAGCAACTAATGAAAAACTGTTTTTT
TRBV30,NA,TRBJ1-2,CAHRTDLHYGYTF,TGTGCCCACCGGACAGATCTCCACTATGGCTACACCTTC
TRBV7-9,NA,TRBJ1-1,CASSLVGREEGNTEAFF,TGTGCCAGCAGCTTAGTTGGTAGGGAGGAAGGGAACACTGAAGCTTTCTTT
TRBV9,TRBD2,TRBJ2-5,CASSIRLAGDQETQYF,TGTGCCAGCAGCATCAGACTAGCGGGAGATCAAGAGACCCAGTACTTC
TRBV5-4,TRBD2,TRBJ2-7,CASSSWGLAGGPYEQYF,TGTGCCAGCAGCTCCTGGGGACTAGCGGGGGGGCCATACGAGCAGTACTTC
TRBV6-5,NA,TRBJ1-5,CASSGQYSNQPQHF,TGTGCCAGCAGCGGACAGTATAGCAATCAGCCCCAGCATTTT
TRBV2,TRBD1,TRBJ2-3,CASSGRDRGATDTQYF,TGTGCCAGCAGTGGACGAGACAGGGGGGCAACAGATACGCAGTATTTT
TRBV9,NA,TRBJ1-4,CASSFGVVGTNEKLFF,TGTGCCAGCAGCTTCGGCGTCGTGGGGACTAATGAAAAACTGTTTTTT
TRBV27,TRBD2,TRBJ2-1,CASSLSPQRGPVHNEQFF,TGTGCCAGCAGTTTATCCCCTCAGCGGGGGCCTGTCCACAATGAGCAGTTCTTC
TRBV3-1/TRBV3-2,TRBD2,TRBJ2-5,CASNLRGGKETQYF,TGTGCCAGCAACCTGCGGGGGGGAAAAGAGACCCAGTACTTC
TRBV7-9,NA,TRBJ1-1,CASSFSNTEAFF,TGTGCCAGCAGCTTCTCGAACACTGAAGCTTTCTTT